Listed here is a single T cell receptor beta chain. Its target is not known. The sample is drawn from a study of Tregs in tolerant kidney transplant recipients. Germline V lookup: CDR1 MGHRA, CDR2 YSYEKL. V was trimmed by 0 bases and J by 1 base, leaving 12 bases between them. The CDR3 loop spans 16 amino acids. Libraries were prepared by immunoSEQ multiplex PCR; TCRdb keeps only in-frame clonotypes and omits some of them. The data contain about 240,000 clones, approximately 84% of them singletons. Study conclusions and caveats: No direct test of biological reproducibility was done here. Validation in larger populations is needed because few patients were studied.

Unstimulated Tregs (CD4+CD25+CD127-) and CD4+CD25- non-Tregs were sorted from PBMCs. This chain joins TRBV4-1 and TRBJ2-5; tentatively, D is TRBD2 (5 bases). This TCR was recovered from a human donor in good health. The sample consisted of CD4+ T cells from blood. The CDR3 DNA sequence: TGCGCCAGCAGCCAAGATAATCGGGAACTCCAAGAGACCCAGTACTTC. Its translation is CASSQDNRELQETQYF.